The 3 T cell receptor beta chains below all came from one sample that was sequenced in a study of cytomegalovirus exposure and HLA in healthy donors. In the PCR, 60 Vbeta and 13 Jbeta primers were used. The repertoire was sequenced with immunoSEQ multiplex PCR; TCRdb's copy has only in-frame clones and lacks some. The data contain 270,000 or so clones, roughly 91% of them seen just once; the ten biggest clones take up about 1.8%. The sequencing sample was made of PBMCs. The receptors were gathered from a girl aged 2-10 years in good health and CMV-seronegative.

This rearrangement joins TRBV30 to TRBJ1-5; D unresolved. The ends were cut back, 0 bases at V and 5 bases at J, with 11 bases in the middle. Germline V lookup: CDR1 GTSNPN, CDR2 SVGIG (reference sequence). The length of the CDR3 is 14 residues. DNA of the CDR3: TGTGCCTGGAGTGTAAGGAGAGTCGATCAGCCCCAGCATTTT. It specifies CAWSVRRVDQPQHF.

This clone showed up just once. V is TRBV11-2 and J is TRBJ2-2; D ambiguous. From germline, CDR1 is SGHAT and CDR2 FQNNGV. Trimming cost V 5 bases and J 1 base, with 11 bases left between them. This CDR3 contains 15 residues. The CDR3 DNA is TGTGCCAGCAGCCGACTGGTCGTGAACACCGGGGAGCTGTTTTTT. Encoded protein: CASSRLVVNTGELFF.

The rearrangement links TRBV13 to TRBJ1-3; tentatively, D is TRBD1 (5 bases). Trimming shortened V by 5 bases and J by 0 bases, and 14 bases separated the two germline ends. The CDR3 is made up of 16 amino acids. Germline CDR1 and CDR2: PRHDT and FYEKMQ (reference sequence). In DNA, the CDR3 is TGTGCCAGCAGCGGGCGGGGGACGCCCTCTGGAAACACCATATATTTT. Its translation is CASSGRGTPSGNTIYF.